The 32 T cell receptor beta chains reported below all come from one sample, sequenced in a study of T cells in Graves' hyperthyroidism and ophthalmopathy. The TCR beta CDR3 regions underwent amplification using RNA transcripts as the source. HTBI primers drove first-round RT-PCR of the TCR CDR3. One entry per CDR3 protein, called by TCRdb with MiXCR from the multiplex PCR reads. The sample includes about 250,000 distinct CDR3 sequences, 13% to 15% of them seen just once. Sequenced: blood. The receptor set was obtained from a woman between 50 and 59 years old with Graves' hyperthyroidism that later progressed to Graves' ophthalmopathy.

This clonotype came up many times. V and J are TRBV5-1 and TRBJ2-1, with D perhaps being TRBD1 or TRBD2 (5 bases each). This CDR3 has 14 amino acids. V lost 2 bases to trimming and J lost 10 bases, with 16 bases between them. Germline assignment: CDR1 SGHRS and CDR2 YFSETQ. In DNA form, the CDR3 reads TGCGCCAGCAGCTTTTCGGTGGGGGTAAAGGAGCAGTTCTTC. Translating gives CASSFSVGVKEQFF. Full variable domain (rest looked up from reference TRBV5-1 and TRBJ2-1): KAGVTQTPRYLIKTRGQQVTLSCSPISGHRSVSWYQQTPGQGLQFLFEYFSETQRNKGNFPGRFSGRQFSNSRSEMNVSTLELGDSALYLCASSFSVGVKEQFFGPGTRLTVL.

This clonotype has only a few counts. The chain recombines TRBV19 with TRBJ2-3; 7 bases map to TRBD2. Per the germline V gene, CDR1 is LNHDA and CDR2 is SQIVND (reference sequence). The CDR3 is made up of 16 amino acids. With V trimmed by 6 bases and J by 4 bases, 13 bases remained unmatched. The CDR3 protein is CASRFKGGRSPDTQYF. As DNA, the CDR3 is TGTGCCAGTAGATTCAAGGGAGGGCGAAGCCCAGATACGCAGTATTTT. The whole variable domain, filled in from reference TRBV19 and TRBJ2-3, reads DGGITQSPKYLFRKEGQNVTLSCEQNLNHDAMYWYRQDPGQGLRLIYYSQIVNDFQKGDIAEGYSVSREKKESFPLTVTSAQKNPTAFYLCASRFKGGRSPDTQYFGPGTRLTVL.

This clonotype has a count of ten or more. This chain links TRBV7-9 with TRBJ1-4, with 8 bases fitting TRBD1. Germline V CDR1 and CDR2: SEHNR, FQNEAQ (reference sequence). CDR3 length: 14 amino acids. Germline trimming cut 4 bases from V and 7 bases from J; bases unmatched to any gene: 5. The CDR3 sequence is CASSSRQGSEKLFF. CDR3 bases: TGTGCCAGCAGCTCCAGACAGGGGAGTGAAAAACTGTTTTTT.

This clonotype was picked up one time. This rearrangement joins TRBV28 to TRBJ2-7; 9 positions agree with TRBD1. Germline V lookup: CDR1 MDHEN, CDR2 SYDVKM. Trimming at V came to 4 bases and at J to 3 bases, leaving 16 bases not matched to a gene. The CDR3 contains 18 residues. The CDR3 protein is CASSSPNRDRVKLYEQYF. The CDR3 nucleotides read TGTGCCAGCAGTTCGCCAAACCGGGACAGGGTAAAGCTCTACGAGCAGTACTTC.

This clonotype turned up a few times. This sequence joins TRBV7-9 and TRBJ1-2, with 10 positions matching TRBD1. The CDR3 length is 17 residues. CDR1 SEHNR and CDR2 FQNEAQ come from the germline V gene (reference sequence). The V gene end was trimmed by 0 bases and the J gene end by 3 bases; junction bases not matched to a gene: 7. Here the CDR3 DNA reads TGTGCCAGCAGCTTAGCCGTCCCCGGGACAGGGGACTATGGCTACACCTTC. Translation gives CASSLAVPGTGDYGYTF.

This clonotype showed up many times. This chain uses TRBV9 with TRBJ1-1; tentative D call: TRBD1 (6 bases). Trimming took 4 bases from V and 6 from J, leaving 16 bases between them. Germline CDR1 and CDR2: SGDLS and YYNGEE. The CDR3 loop spans 14 amino acids. The CDR3 bases are TGTGCCAGCAGCACCAGGGGTAGGTCAGCTGAAGCTTTCTTT. Translation gives CASSTRGRSAEAFF. The variable domain in full, with the rest retrieved from reference TRBV9 and TRBJ1-1, is DSGVTQTPKHLITATGQRVTLRCSPRSGDLSVYWYQQSLDQGLQFLIQYYNGEERAKGNILERFSAQQFPDLHSELNLSSLELGDSALYFCASSTRGRSAEAFFGQGTRLTVV.

This clonotype was detected only a few times. The chain couples TRBV10-2 to TRBJ1-1; the match to TRBD1 covers 7 bases. CDR3 length: 13 residues. Per the germline V gene, CDR1 is WSHSY and CDR2 is SAAADI. V trimming: 9 bases; J trimming: 0 bases; junction bases outside the gene matches: 4. As DNA, the CDR3 is TGCGCCAGTACGACAGGGATGAACACTGAAGCTTTCTTT. Its translation: CASTTGMNTEAFF.

Many counts were recorded for this clonotype. This chain joins TRBV20-1 and TRBJ2-5, with D possibly being TRBD2 (6 bases). From germline, CDR1 is DFQATT and CDR2 SNEGSKA (reference sequence). Trimming took 2 bases from V and 1 from J, leaving 8 bases between them. The CDR3 loop spans 13 amino acids. The CDR3 DNA reads TGCAGTGCTAGAATGGGGGGCCAAGAGACCCAGTACTTC. This translates into CSARMGGQETQYF.

This clonotype was counted many times. This chain links TRBV12-3 or TRBV12-4 with TRBJ1-1, with 7 bases identical to TRBD1. V lost 7 bases, J lost 5 bases, and 10 bases stayed unmatched. The CDR3 loop spans 14 amino acids. CDR3 nucleotides: TGTGCCAGCACCCTTCGGAGGGGGCGAACTGAAGCTTTCTTT. Translated: CASTLRRGRTEAFF.

The rearrangement links TRBV6-1 to TRBJ1-2; tentatively, D is TRBD1 (6 bases). V lost 6 bases and J 7 bases, leaving 18 bases between the germline ends. Germline loops: CDR1 MNHNS, CDR2 SASEGT. This CDR3 spans 14 amino acids. The CDR3 nucleotides are TGTGCCAGCAGGAGGGACACGCTTATGGGTGGCTACACCTTC. This gives the protein CASRRDTLMGGYTF.

The gene calls are TRBV20-1 and TRBJ1-1; D call uncertain. Germline CDR1 DFQATT, CDR2 SNEGSKA (reference sequence). CDR3 length equals 13 residues. V was cut by 6 bases and J by 4 bases, with 15 bases left in between. The CDR3 loop is CSAPREVGTEAFF. The CDR3 DNA is TGCAGTGCCCCCCGAGAGGTAGGCACTGAAGCTTTCTTT.

This clonotype was counted ten times or more. The genes are TRBV20-1 and TRBJ2-7; 11 bases match TRBD2. Losses at the gene ends were 1 base for V and 4 bases for J; bases not matched to a gene: 6. The CDR3 length is 15 residues. The germline V gene has CDR1 DFQATT and CDR2 SNEGSKA (reference sequence). The CDR3 reads CSARGPSGRRYEQYF. The CDR3 DNA reads as TGCAGTGCTAGAGGTCCTAGCGGGAGGAGGTACGAGCAGTACTTC.

The chain links TRBV2 to TRBJ1-1; weak D call: TRBD1 (5 bases). Germline values: CDR1 SNHLY, CDR2 FYNNEI. The V end was cut by 2 bases, the J end by 0 bases, with 10 bases between. The CDR3 totals 15 residues. Written as DNA, the CDR3 is TGTGCCAGCAGTGAACAGGGATTGGTGAACACTGAAGCTTTCTTT. This encodes CASSEQGLVNTEAFF.

This clonotype was recorded at least ten times. Here the CDR3 DNA reads TGTGCCAGCATGCAGACAGGGGGCGCAGATACGCAGTATTTT. It specifies CASMQTGGADTQYF. This chain connects TRBV2 to TRBJ2-3; 10 bases match TRBD1. Trimming took 7 bases from V and 4 from J; bases not matched to a gene: 5. The CDR3 totals 14 residues. Per germline, CDR1 SNHLY and CDR2 FYNNEI.

This clonotype was counted ten times or more. J is TRBJ2-5 and V is TRBV6-6; D is unclear. The ends were cut back, 2 bases at V and 5 bases at J, with 12 bases in the middle. Germline loops: CDR1 MNHNY, CDR2 SVGAGI (reference sequence). The length of the CDR3 is 14 residues. The CDR3 DNA sequence: TGTGCCAGCAGTTACGGCCTGCTGCCCGAGACCCAGTACTTC. It is translated as CASSYGLLPETQYF.

At least ten counts were recorded for this clonotype. The rearrangement uses TRBV6-1 and TRBJ2-1, with D unclear. Trimming stripped 8 bases from V and 13 bases from J, with 18 bases between. This CDR3 is built from 12 residues. In germline, CDR1 is MNHNS, CDR2 SASEGT. The CDR3, as DNA: TGTGCCAGCCCCGGCGTGGCTAACTTCCAGTTCTTC. Its protein product is CASPGVANFQFF.

Concerning this clonotype: A clone one base away is much larger, so this may be a read error. The chain employs TRBV20-1 and TRBJ1-1, with D unclear. The CDR3 has 13 residues. The germline gives CDR1 DFQATT, CDR2 SNEGSKA (reference sequence). Trimming cost V 2 bases and J 4 bases, with 11 bases left between them. CDR3: CSARKGRGTEAFF. The DNA of the CDR3 is TGCAGTGCTAGAAAAGGTCGGGGCACTGAAGCTTTCTTT.

This clonotype came up many times. The CDR3 bases are TGTGCCAGCAGCAAGCGAGTCACCAAAAACATTCAGTACTTC. Its translation is CASSKRVTKNIQYF. V is TRBV5-6 and J is TRBJ2-4; no reliable D call. V gave up 4 bases and J gave up 2 bases, with 10 bases separating them. Germline loops: CDR1 SGHDT, CDR2 YYEEEE. The length of the CDR3 is 14 residues.

This clonotype came up many times. V gene TRBV13 combines with J gene TRBJ2-3; 9 bases map to TRBD1. Per germline, CDR1 PRHDT and CDR2 FYEKMQ (reference sequence). The CDR3 contains 16 residues. Losses at the gene ends were 2 bases for V and 5 bases for J; bases not matched to a gene: 8. The CDR3 protein is CASSLSPGQGEDTQYF. The CDR3 coding sequence is TGTGCCAGCAGCTTATCTCCGGGACAGGGAGAAGATACGCAGTATTTT.

In its sample, this clonotype was seen many times. The chain uses TRBV20-1 and TRBJ2-2; D is unclear. Germline lookup yields CDR1 DFQATT and CDR2 SNEGSKA (reference sequence). The ends were cut back, 0 bases at V and 5 bases at J, with 7 bases in the middle. The CDR3 consists of 13 residues. CDR3 residues: CSARDVGTGELFF. The CDR3 nucleotides are TGCAGTGCTAGAGATGTGGGGACCGGGGAGCTGTTTTTT.

In this sample, this clonotype turned up many times. The J gene is TRBJ2-7, the V gene TRBV5-1; unclear D gene. CDR1 is SGHRS and CDR2 is YFSETQ in the germline V gene. Trimming took 3 bases from V and 4 from J, leaving 14 bases between them. CDR3 length: 14 residues. The CDR3 DNA follows: TGCGCCAGCAGCTCCCTAGATAGACGGTACGAGCAGTACTTC. It yields the protein CASSSLDRRYEQYF.

This clonotype was counted between two and nine times. CDR3 protein: CASSWGADTQYF. The CDR3, as DNA: TGTGCCAGCAGTTGGGGGGCAGATACGCAGTATTTT. This chain joins TRBV6-1 and TRBJ2-3, with D perhaps TRBD2 (6 bases). Looked up from germline, CDR1 is MNHNS and CDR2 is SASEGT. This CDR3 has 12 residues. V lost 5 bases, J lost 4 bases, and 7 bases lay in between.

This clonotype was observed many times. This rearrangement joins TRBV2 to TRBJ2-5; perhaps TRBD2 as D (6 bases). The CDR3 loop spans 15 amino acids. Germline V gene sequence: CDR1 SNHLY, CDR2 FYNNEI. Trimming took 5 bases from V and 2 from J, leaving 15 bases between them. CDR3 amino acids: CASSFLPGTQETQYF. CDR3 sequence (DNA): TGTGCCAGCAGTTTTTTACCCGGGACTCAAGAGACCCAGTACTTC.

In this sample, this clonotype turned up many times. The chain joins TRBV10-3 to TRBJ2-1; TRBD2 matches at 7 bases. After removal of 0 bases from V and 3 bases from J, the junction contained 5 bases not matched to a gene. The CDR3 sequence is 16 residues long. The germline gives CDR1 ENHRY, CDR2 SYGVKD. The CDR3 region has the DNA TGTGCCATCAGTGAGTCGGGACTATCTAACTACAATGAGCAGTTCTTC. Its translation is CAISESGLSNYNEQFF.

This clonotype was seen a few times. The rearrangement uses TRBV9 and TRBJ1-2; a possible D gene is TRBD1 (6 bases). Germline V lookup: CDR1 SGDLS, CDR2 YYNGEE. Trimming took 0 bases from V and 4 from J, leaving 13 bases between them. The length of the CDR3 is 15 residues. CDR3 sequence (DNA): TGTGCCAGCAGCGTAGCAGGGGCGAGAAGCTATGGCTACACCTTC. It specifies CASSVAGARSYGYTF. Supplemented by reference TRBV9 and TRBJ1-2, the full variable domain reads DSGVTQTPKHLITATGQRVTLRCSPRSGDLSVYWYQQSLDQGLQFLIQYYNGEERAKGNILERFSAQQFPDLHSELNLSSLELGDSALYFCASSVAGARSYGYTFGSGTRLTVV.

This clonotype was seen repeatedly, ten times or more. This chain uses TRBV20-1 with TRBJ2-3; the match to TRBD2 covers 16 bases. Germline V lookup: CDR1 DFQATT, CDR2 SNEGSKA (reference sequence). CDR3 size: 15 residues. V shed 3 bases, J shed 10 bases, and the junction held 7 bases outside the gene matches. The chain's CDR3 is CSARSGLAGGGPQYF. The CDR3 coding sequence is TGCAGTGCTAGGTCGGGACTAGCGGGAGGGGGGCCGCAGTATTTT.

This clonotype was observed a few times. The chain links TRBV6-1 to TRBJ2-2; D uncertain. This CDR3 has 15 residues. Deletions cut 6 bases from V and 2 bases from J, with 13 bases between. The V gene's germline CDR1 is MNHNS and CDR2 SASEGT. This CDR3 is CASSWAWSNTGELFF. As DNA, the CDR3 is TGTGCCAGCAGCTGGGCATGGTCCAACACCGGGGAGCTGTTTTTT.

This clonotype was counted ten times or more. The chain links TRBV20-1 to TRBJ2-2, with 10 positions matching TRBD2. The CDR3 length is 16 residues. With 5 bases clipped from V and 4 bases from J, the junction kept 10 bases outside the gene matches. CDR1 is DFQATT and CDR2 is SNEGSKA in the germline V gene (reference sequence). CDR3 sequence: CSAAMRTSGFTGELFF. CDR3 in DNA: TGCAGTGCTGCGATGAGGACTAGCGGATTCACCGGGGAGCTGTTTTTT.

In its sample, this clonotype was seen a few times. The V and J genes are TRBV3-1 and TRBJ1-4; unclear D gene. CDR3 size: 15 residues. Trimming pared 4 bases from V and 0 bases from J, leaving 9 bases between. Germline V gives CDR1 LGHDT, CDR2 YNNKEL (reference sequence). The CDR3 DNA follows: TGTGCCAGCAGCCCCATCGGTGCAACTAATGAAAAACTGTTTTTT. It encodes CASSPIGATNEKLFF.

In this sample, this clonotype turned up a few times. The chain has TRBV6-5 and TRBJ2-1, with 9 bases that match TRBD1. The CDR3 consists of 16 residues. Germline loops: CDR1 MNHEY, CDR2 SVGAGI. J gave up 6 bases and V 2 bases, and 8 bases lay outside the gene matches. CDR3 nucleotides: TGTGCCAGCAGTTACGGGGGACAGGGAACAATCAATGAGCAGTTCTTC. Amino acids: CASSYGGQGTINEQFF.

This clonotype was counted at least ten times. The gene calls are TRBV6-1 and TRBJ2-3, with 10 bases fitting TRBD2. This CDR3 spans 17 amino acids. V lost 5 bases to trimming and J lost 0 bases; unmatched junction nucleotides: 8. Germline V gene data show CDR1 as MNHNS and CDR2 as SASEGT. The CDR3 DNA reads as TGTGCCAGCAGTTCCGCTAGCGGGAGTCATAGCACAGATACGCAGTATTTT. This sequence encodes CASSSASGSHSTDTQYF.

The chain uses TRBV9 and TRBJ1-1; possibly TRBD1 for D (6 bases). This CDR3 contains 15 residues. The germline V gene has CDR1 SGDLS and CDR2 YYNGEE. The ends were cut back, 3 bases at V and 2 bases at J, with 14 bases in the middle. CDR3 nucleotide sequence: TGTGCCAGCAGCGAGTCCCTGACAGGAAACACTGAAGCTTTCTTT. This codes for CASSESLTGNTEAFF.